The rows below give T cell receptor beta chains drawn from one sample of a study of Graves' ophthalmopathy and Graves' hyperthyroidism. TCRdb re-called the multiplex PCR reads through MiXCR, storing one row per CDR3 protein. The sample holds roughly 410,000 distinct CDR3 sequences, just over 15% seen once. Sequenced material: peripheral blood. The receptors come from a woman aged 18-29 years with stable Graves' hyperthyroidism. Both conserved end residues are part of each CDR3. The order of the fields is clone size, J gene, D gene, V gene, CDR3 DNA, CDR3 protein. D genes are given only for firm matches. The size of a clone is reported for some rows only, either as once, few or many, or as a class for expanded clones.

many	TRBJ2-7	TRBD1	TRBV28	TGTGCCAGCAGTTTCTCCGGGACAGGAACCTACGAGCAGTACTTC	CASSFSGTGTYEQYF
many	TRBJ2-5	TRBD2	TRBV12-3/TRBV12-4	TGTGCCAGCAGCTGGGGAGCGGGACAAGAGACCCAGTACTTC	CASSWGAGQETQYF
many	TRBJ1-1	NA	TRBV6-2/TRBV6-3	TGTGCCAGCAGTTACAGGAGGGGCTCGAACACTGAAGCTTTCTTT	CASSYRRGSNTEAFF
many	TRBJ1-1	NA	TRBV12-3/TRBV12-4	TGTGCCAGCAGTCGGATGGACGGTTTGAGAACTGAAGCTTTCTTT	CASSRMDGLRTEAFF
many	TRBJ1-1	NA	TRBV11-2	TGTGCCAGCAGCAAAAACAGGGCTCCTGAAGCTTTCTTT	CASSKNRAPEAFF
many	TRBJ1-5	TRBD1	TRBV20-1	TGCAGTGCCGGGACAGAGACAGATCAGCCCCAGCATTTT	CSAGTETDQPQHF
many	TRBJ1-2	NA	TRBV24-1	TGTGCCACCAGTGATGGGGTGAGGGATCGCCGTGGCTACACCTTC	CATSDGVRDRRGYTF
many	TRBJ1-1	NA	TRBV11-2	TGTGCCAGCAGCTTAGTAGGGCCGTTAAACACTGAAGCTTTCTTT	CASSLVGPLNTEAFF
NA	TRBJ1-3	TRBD1	TRBV18	TGTGCCAGCTCACGAGAGACAGGGCACCTCTCTGGAAACACCATATATTTT	CASSRETGHLSGNTIYF
many	TRBJ1-2	NA	TRBV24-1	TGTGCCACCAGTGATCCCCAGCGAGCTAACTATGGCTACACCTTC	CATSDPQRANYGYTF
many	TRBJ1-2	TRBD1	TRBV10-3	TGTGCCAGCAACGAGGGGGCGGATGGCTACACCTTC	CASNEGADGYTF
many	TRBJ2-4	NA	TRBV19	TGTGCCAGTAGTATAGATCGGCTAGTAAACATTCAGTACTTC	CASSIDRLVNIQYF
many	TRBJ1-1	NA	TRBV12-3/TRBV12-4	TGTGCCAGCAGTCCAATCCGGAACACTGAAGCTTTCTTT	CASSPIRNTEAFF
many	TRBJ1-3	NA	TRBV12-3/TRBV12-4	TGTGCCAGCATCTACGTCCGTGCGGGCTCTGGAAACACCATATATTTT	CASIYVRAGSGNTIYF
many	TRBJ2-2	NA	TRBV6-5	TGTGCCAGCAGTAGTCAGGGGTCCGGGGAGCTGTTTTTT	CASSSQGSGELFF
NA	TRBJ2-2	NA	TRBV6-2/TRBV6-3	TGTGCCAGCTCAGTCCTGGGTAGCACCGGGGAGCTGTTTTTT	CASSVLGSTGELFF
many	TRBJ2-7	NA	TRBV19	TGTGCCAGTAGTCCCAGGGCTTCCAGCTCCTACGAGCAGTACTTC	CASSPRASSSYEQYF
few	TRBJ2-7	NA	TRBV3-1	TGTGCCAGCAGCACCGGGTCTAGTGGGAACGAGCAGTACTTC	CASSTGSSGNEQYF
many	TRBJ1-1	TRBD1	TRBV2	TGTGCCAGCAGTCCACAGGGGGGCTACACTGAAGCTTTCTTT	CASSPQGGYTEAFF